This T cell receptor (beta chain) was identified in a study of type 1 and type 2 diabetes patients. Across the study: T cells were magnetically sorted from PBMCs as CD4+ or CD8+ subsets.

The PCR template was genomic DNA. Amplification of the beta chain CDR3 used 30 forward and 13 reverse multiplex primers. TCRdb processed the multiplex PCR reads anew with MiXCR; each CDR3 protein has one entry. This sample carries 250,000 or so distinct CDR3 sequences, roughly 44% of them seen once, and the ten largest clones take approximately 15%. General study results and limits: Between type 2 diabetes and control samples, V and J usage averaged about 0.97 correlation.

The CDR3 totals 14 residues. V lost 4 bases and J 4 bases, leaving 14 bases between the germline ends. The germline V gene has CDR1 SGHRS and CDR2 YFSETQ. Notes on this clonotype: Its antigen is unknown.

Roughly 10 milliliters of peripheral blood were drawn from each donor. The chain employs TRBV5-1 and TRBJ1-2; D possibly corresponds to TRBD1 (5 bases). Sequencing used peripheral blood mononuclear cells (PBMCs). The sequence was obtained from a man younger than 35 with type 2 diabetes. The CDR3 sequence: CASSEEDSRYGYTF. The CDR3 nucleotides are TGCGCCAGCAGCGAAGAAGACAGCCGCTATGGCTACACCTTC.